One sample yielded the 8 T cell receptor beta chains listed below, sequenced in a study of blood T cell repertoires in COVID-19. The assay was immunoSEQ multiplex PCR, and TCRdb's table has in-frame clones only and misses some. The data show approximately 300,000 clones, 86% seen once. The specimen was peripheral blood. Receptors were obtained from a woman between 50 and 59 years old with acute or convalescent COVID-19.

The CDR3 DNA is TGCAGCGGGGACGGATCAGGGGACGGCTACACCTTC. It codes for CSGDGSGDGYTF. This sequence joins TRBV29-1 and TRBJ1-2; D is possibly TRBD1 (6 bases). V was trimmed by 7 bases and J by 8 bases, leaving 17 bases between them. The CDR3 is 12 residues long. Germline CDR1 and CDR2: SQVTM and ANQGSEA.

V and J are TRBV19 and TRBJ2-7; 7 bases match TRBD1. The CDR3 runs to 14 residues. Per the germline V gene, CDR1 is LNHDA and CDR2 is SQIVND (reference sequence). With 4 bases clipped from V and 5 bases from J, the junction kept 8 bases outside the gene matches. The chain's CDR3 is CASSRRTGYDEQYF. For the CDR3, the DNA is TGTGCCAGTAGTAGACGGACAGGTTACGACGAGCAGTACTTC.

The chain has TRBV7-8 and TRBJ1-5; D is uncertain. Germline assignment: CDR1 SGHVS and CDR2 FQNEAQ. V was pared by 4 bases and J by 4 bases, with 11 bases between. The CDR3 runs 14 residues. DNA for the CDR3: TGTGCCAGCAGCTACCGGGCGGGGAATCAGCCCCAGCATTTT. It is translated as CASSYRAGNQPQHF. The variable domain in full, with the rest retrieved from reference TRBV7-8 and TRBJ1-5, is GAGVSQSPRYKVAKRGQDVALRCDPISGHVSLFWYQQALGQGPEFLTYFQNEAQLDKSGLPSDRFFAERPEGSVSTLKIQRTQQEDSAVYLCASSYRAGNQPQHFGDGTRLSIL.

CDR3 residues: CASTPSSLGSTEAFF. The CDR3 DNA follows: TGTGCCAGCACCCCCAGTAGCCTAGGATCCACTGAAGCTTTCTTT. V gene TRBV6-6 combines with J gene TRBJ1-1; D not certain. Germline V gene data show CDR1 as MNHNY and CDR2 as SVGAGI (reference sequence). The CDR3 extends over 15 amino acids. V was cut by 7 bases and J by 4 bases, with 19 bases left in between.

J is TRBJ2-3 and V is TRBV21-1; the table's D call, TRBD1, has no DNA check behind it. TRBV21-1 is noted as a pseudogene. This CDR3 is built from 15 residues. The CDR3 DNA sequence: TGTGCCAGCAGCTCTCAAGGACAGGGAGCAGATACGCAGTATTTT. This translates into CASSSQGQGADTQYF.

This clone is a singleton in its sample. Other DNA sequences in the sample encode the same CDR3. The CDR3 DNA follows: TGTGCCAGCAGTTTAGGGCAGGGTATCTATGGCTACACCTTC. It encodes CASSLGQGIYGYTF. V usage is TRBV28 and J usage is TRBJ1-2, with TRBD1 as a possible D gene (5 bases). V was trimmed by 2 bases and J by 4 bases, leaving 11 bases between them. Germline CDR1 reads MDHEN; CDR2 reads SYDVKM. The CDR3 is made up of 14 amino acids.

The gene calls are TRBV7-2 and TRBJ2-1; the match to TRBD2 covers 7 bases. The CDR3 covers 15 residues. Trimming cost V 4 bases and J 5 bases; bases outside gene matches: 8. Germline V gives CDR1 SGHTA, CDR2 FQGNSA. CDR3 protein: CASSSAGTNNNEQFF. The DNA of the CDR3 is TGTGCCAGCAGCTCCGCCGGGACTAACAACAATGAGCAGTTCTTC.

The chain uses TRBV28 and TRBJ2-6, with a tentative D call TRBD1 (5 bases). V dropped 3 bases and J dropped 2 bases, with 8 bases sitting between them. CDR1 is MDHEN and CDR2 is SYDVKM in the germline V gene. The CDR3 is made up of 15 amino acids. The DNA for the CDR3 is TGTGCCAGCAGTTTGTCCAGGGCTGGGGCCAACGTCCTGACTTTC. This encodes CASSLSRAGANVLTF. The full variable domain, with the rest looked up from reference TRBV28 and TRBJ2-6, is DVKVTQSSRYLVKRTGEKVFLECVQDMDHENMFWYRQDPGLGLRLIYFSYDVKMKEKGDIPEGYSVSREKKERFSLILESASTNQTSMYLCASSLSRAGANVLTFGAGSRLTVL.